Listed below are T cell receptor beta chains from one sample, sequenced in a study of cytomegalovirus exposure and HLA in healthy donors. Assay: immunoSEQ multiplex PCR; the TCRdb copy retains only in-frame clones and omits some. The repertoire holds some 120,000 clones, roughly 81% seen once, with roughly 0.99% in the top ten. Specimen: PBMCs. The receptors here all came from a woman younger than 45 in good health and CMV-seronegative. Each CDR3 is given with its conserved first and last residue. The D gene is left open where the match is weak.

v_call	d_call	cdr3_aa
TRBV7-9	NA	CASSFPTDSPLHF
TRBV28	NA	CASSIIRAEAFF
TRBV5-1	NA	CASSLGAGGGYEQYF
TRBV20-1	NA	CSARAWETQYF
TRBV5-4	NA	CASSLGGVRSFSAQYF
TRBV19	TRBD1	CASNHRGGANTEAFF
TRBV29-1	NA	CSVGARDQPQHF
TRBV5-1	NA	CASSLTDTEAFF
TRBV7-8	TRBD2	CASTLSGYEQYF
TRBV9	NA	CASSVGISGGGEKLFF
TRBV9	NA	CASSKIPRDTEAFF
TRBV7-2	NA	CASSFGAGSPYEQYF
TRBV29-1	NA	CSVDGRGPLGYGYTF
TRBV10-1	NA	CASAGGTVRNEQFF
TRBV7-9	TRBD2	CASSFSGSLDEQYF
TRBV23-1	TRBD1	CASSHFLDRDGNQPQHF
TRBV7-9	TRBD2	CASRLAGESLTDTQYF
TRBV7-9	NA	CASNLNRAYGYTF
TRBV21-1	NA	CATPQDRIYEQYF
TRBV5-1	TRBD2	CASLSGGFDNEQFF
TRBV6-1	NA	CASRHVSNYEQYF
TRBV7-8	NA	CASSFSGTNAEAFF
TRBV6-5	NA	CASTQGGGGEAFF
TRBV7-9	TRBD1	CSSSSTGGLSYEQYF
TRBV15	NA	CATGPRGAYEQYF
TRBV21-1	NA	CASSKERTSDEQYF
TRBV15	TRBD2	CATSREGLATDTQYF
TRBV6-1	NA	CASTTRYEQYF
TRBV7-2	TRBD2	CASSLRTSGRVGDTQYF
TRBV30	TRBD1	CAWTGDRRYEQYF
TRBV2	NA	CATRQYNEQFF
TRBV4-1	TRBD1	CASSQGQGAQYEQYF
TRBV7-9	TRBD1	CASSFGATGGSGYTF
TRBV6-5	NA	CASSYGIAREYEQFF
TRBV18	NA	CASSPLRDPSPEAFF
TRBV9	NA	CASSVSWGADTQYF
TRBV29-1	TRBD2	CSVEGLADEQYF
TRBV2	NA	CATPAKGKNYGYTF
TRBV5-1	NA	CASGGTSNYGYTF
TRBV2	TRBD1	CASGRDRKNYEQYF
TRBV11-2	NA	CASSLGEAGEQYF
TRBV19	TRBD2	CASSTLALGLGPYNEQFF
TRBV18	TRBD1	CASSPRGQSGRGYTF
TRBV29-1	NA	CSAVTGINTEAFF
TRBV7-9	TRBD1	CASSPQGAGSYGYTF
TRBV5-8	TRBD2	CASSSGTSGGTDTQYF
TRBV7-3	TRBD1	CASSPGTGIQETQYF
TRBV27	NA	CASSSPDRIVYEQYF
TRBV7-8	TRBD2	CASSHGSGTRETQYF
TRBV7-6	TRBD1	CASSTGQGNSPLHF
TRBV28	NA	CASSPSSYNSPLHF
TRBV18	TRBD2	CASSLSGGDYEQYF
TRBV5-5	NA	CASSLDGETQYF
TRBV5-5	TRBD2	CASSFLPAGAYNEQFF
TRBV19	NA	CASSNRWNEQFF
TRBV4-2	TRBD2	CASSQDLGGSSYNEQFF
TRBV6-5	TRBD1	CASSTKGTGVTEAFF
TRBV19	NA	CASRGLGGVNTEAFF